The 20 T cell receptor beta chains in this list originate from one sample, sequenced in a study of OX40 agonist ivuxolimab in advanced cancers. Some clones are missing from TCRdb's copy, which holds only in-frame ones; the method was immunoSEQ multiplex PCR. The sample records 100,000 to 140,000 clones, approximately 90% being singletons. Source: CD4+ or CD8+ T cells sorted from blood, taken in a trial of the OX40 agonist ivuxolimab. These receptors were obtained from an adult with an advanced solid tumor such as melanoma, head and neck, liver or kidney cancer.

This chain links TRBV2 with TRBJ1-5, with 7 bases aligning to TRBD1. Trimming took 5 bases from V and 10 from J; bases not matched to a gene: 11. Germline CDR1 reads SNHLY; CDR2 reads FYNNEI. The CDR3 runs 14 residues. CDR3 nucleotides: TGTGCCAGCAGTCCAGGGGGGCCCCCTTCTCCCCAGCATTTT. Amino acids: CASSPGGPPSPQHF.

The chain recombines TRBV27 with TRBJ2-7; the match to TRBD2 covers 8 bases. This CDR3 spans 16 amino acids. Germline values: CDR1 MNHEY, CDR2 SMNVEV (reference sequence). V shed 7 bases and J 1 base; nucleotides not matched to a gene: 12. In nucleotides, the CDR3 is TGTGCCAGCACACTTAAATACGGGGGGGCTTCCTACGAGCAGTACTTC. Translation: CASTLKYGGASYEQYF.

The chain uses TRBV5-4 and TRBJ2-2, with D tentatively TRBD2 (6 bases). The germline V gene has CDR1 SGHNT and CDR2 YYREEE (reference sequence). The V and J ends lost 5 bases and 4 bases respectively, with 18 bases between them. This CDR3 has 16 amino acids. The CDR3 here is CASSIAAGTITGELFF. In DNA form, the CDR3 reads TGTGCCAGCAGTATAGCGGCGGGAACCATCACCGGGGAGCTGTTTTTT.

The chain combines TRBV19 with TRBJ2-3; no definite D call. Germline assignment: CDR1 LNHDA and CDR2 SQIVND (reference sequence). This CDR3 has 11 amino acids. V was clipped by 2 bases and J by 7 bases, with 4 bases between them. The CDR3 nucleotides are TGTGCCAGTAGTATAATGAATACGCAGTATTTT. This gives the protein CASSIMNTQYF.

The chain recombines TRBV2 with TRBJ1-2, with D possibly being TRBD1 (5 bases). Germline values: CDR1 SNHLY, CDR2 FYNNEI. Trimming took off 4 bases at V and 2 bases at J, with 11 bases between the two ends. CDR3 length equals 14 residues. The CDR3 reads CASSARGVNYGYTF. The CDR3, as DNA: TGTGCCAGCAGTGCTCGAGGGGTGAACTATGGCTACACCTTC.

The V and J genes are TRBV21-1 and TRBJ1-1; TRBD1, the table's D call, was not compared with the DNA. TRBV21-1 is flagged as a pseudogene. This CDR3 spans 15 amino acids. CDR3 nucleotide sequence: TGTGCCAGCAGCGTTACACAGACCATGAACACTGAAGCTTTCTTT. Its protein is CASSVTQTMNTEAFF.

The rearrangement uses TRBV6-6 and TRBJ1-1; 7 bases fit TRBD1. There are 13 residues in the CDR3. With V trimmed by 6 bases and J by 3 bases, 4 bases remained unmatched. Germline V gives CDR1 MNHNY, CDR2 SVGAGI (reference sequence). The DNA for the CDR3 is TGTGCCAGCAGACGCGACAGGGACACTGAAGCTTTCTTT. Its protein product is CASRRDRDTEAFF.

V and J are TRBV7-2 and TRBJ1-5, with TRBD1 identical over 7 bases. The CDR3 runs to 15 residues. Trimming at V came to 1 base and at J to 6 bases, leaving 6 bases not matched to a gene. CDR1 is SGHTA and CDR2 is FQGNSA in the germline V gene. CDR3 in amino acids: CASSLGSGGIQPQHF. The CDR3 nucleotides are TGTGCCAGCAGCTTAGGGTCAGGGGGGATTCAGCCCCAGCATTTT.

The gene calls are TRBV6-1 and TRBJ2-1; TRBD2 agrees at 12 bases. The CDR3 covers 17 residues. The germline V gene has CDR1 MNHNS and CDR2 SASEGT. Trimming removed 2 bases from V and 4 bases from J; junction bases left unmatched: 6. The CDR3: CASSELRLAGEYNEQFF. The DNA of the CDR3 is TGTGCCAGCAGTGAACTCCGACTAGCGGGAGAGTACAATGAGCAGTTCTTC.

The chain employs TRBV11-2 and TRBJ2-3; 7 bases map to TRBD1. CDR1 is SGHAT, CDR2 FQNNGV, per germline. J lost 1 base, V lost 5 bases, and 12 bases had no gene match. The CDR3 consists of 17 residues. The CDR3 is CASSRRAGGLGTDTQYF. The CDR3, as DNA: TGTGCCAGCAGCCGTCGGGCAGGGGGTTTAGGCACAGATACGCAGTATTTT. The variable domain in full, with the rest retrieved from reference TRBV11-2 and TRBJ2-3, is EAGVAQSPRYKIIEKRQSVAFWCNPISGHATLYWYQQILGQGPKLLIQFQNNGVVDDSQLPKDRFSAERLKGVDSTLKIQPAKLEDSAVYLCASSRRAGGLGTDTQYFGPGTRLTVL.

The chain couples TRBV19 to TRBJ2-1; D may be TRBD2 (5 bases). V shed 0 bases and J shed 4 bases, with 22 bases lying between them. The CDR3 consists of 19 residues. Germline loops: CDR1 LNHDA, CDR2 SQIVND (reference sequence). The chain's CDR3 is CASSIEGPGVGGRYNEQFF. In DNA form, the CDR3 reads TGTGCCAGTAGTATAGAGGGCCCCGGGGTGGGCGGACGTTACAATGAGCAGTTCTTC.

The chain carries TRBV18 and TRBJ2-7, with 7 bases identical to TRBD1. In germline, CDR1 is KGHSH, CDR2 LQKENI. The V and J ends lost 0 bases and 4 bases, in that order; junction bases with no gene match: 6. CDR3 length equals 15 residues. The CDR3 loop reads CASSPPGQPGYEQYF. CDR3 coding DNA: TGTGCCAGCTCACCACCGGGACAGCCAGGGTACGAGCAGTACTTC.

The chain links TRBV11-2 to TRBJ2-7; D gene unclear. In germline, CDR1 is SGHAT, CDR2 FQNNGV. Trimming left V 5 bases short and J 0 bases short, with 14 bases between. The length of the CDR3 is 15 residues. DNA for the CDR3: TGTGCCAGCAGCGCTCAAAAGGCAGTCTCCTACGAGCAGTACTTC. This translates into CASSAQKAVSYEQYF. The full variable domain, completed using reference TRBV11-2 and TRBJ2-7, is EAGVAQSPRYKIIEKRQSVAFWCNPISGHATLYWYQQILGQGPKLLIQFQNNGVVDDSQLPKDRFSAERLKGVDSTLKIQPAKLEDSAVYLCASSAQKAVSYEQYFGPGTRLTVT.

This chain uses TRBV18 with TRBJ2-7; 10 nucleotides align to TRBD1. The V gene's germline CDR1 is KGHSH and CDR2 LQKENI. The length of the CDR3 is 14 residues. After removal of 8 bases from V and 6 bases from J, the junction contained 10 bases not matched to a gene. The CDR3 loop reads CASVPRDRGGEQYF. CDR3 bases: TGTGCCAGCGTACCCCGGGACAGGGGAGGCGAGCAGTACTTC.

The rearrangement uses TRBV6-6 and TRBJ2-7, with TRBD1 identical over 8 bases. The trim removed 5 bases at V and 7 bases at J, leaving 10 bases unmatched. The CDR3 runs 14 residues. The V gene's germline CDR1 is MNHNY and CDR2 SVGAGI (reference sequence). The CDR3: CASSLDGTGREQYF. As DNA, the CDR3 is TGTGCCAGCAGTCTGGATGGGACAGGTCGGGAGCAGTACTTC.

The chain employs TRBV9 and TRBJ1-2; D is possibly TRBD1 (5 bases). V lost 4 bases and J 4 bases, leaving 17 bases between the germline ends. This CDR3 has 15 residues. Germline V gene sequence: CDR1 SGDLS, CDR2 YYNGEE. CDR3 loop: CASSPGGGASYGYTF. Here the CDR3 DNA reads TGTGCCAGCAGCCCTGGGGGGGGAGCAAGCTATGGCTACACCTTC.

The V call is TRBV9, the J call TRBJ2-2; 7 nucleotides match TRBD2. The ends lost 0 bases at V and 1 base at J; junction bases unmatched: 0. CDR3 size: 15 residues. Germline assignment: CDR1 SGDLS and CDR2 YYNGEE. Written as DNA, the CDR3 is TGTGCCAGCAGCGTAGCGGGAGGGAACACCGGGGAGCTGTTTTTT. Its translation is CASSVAGGNTGELFF.

The V and J genes are TRBV19 and TRBJ2-5; TRBD2 aligns across 16 bases. The CDR3 sequence is 18 residues long. J was trimmed by 7 bases and V by 5 bases; bases with no gene match: 13. Germline CDR1 LNHDA, CDR2 SQIVND (reference sequence). The CDR3 reads CASSPRFGTSGRAGTQYF. CDR3 DNA sequence: TGTGCCAGTAGTCCGCGCTTCGGGACTAGCGGGAGGGCTGGGACCCAGTACTTC.

This rearrangement joins TRBV7-8 to TRBJ2-7; D gene ambiguous. Looked up from germline, CDR1 is SGHVS and CDR2 is FQNEAQ. The CDR3 length is 13 residues. Deletions cut 2 bases from V and 0 bases from J, with 5 bases between. This CDR3 is CASSLTDSYEQYF. The CDR3 DNA reads TGTGCCAGCAGCTTAACCGACTCCTACGAGCAGTACTTC.

CDR3 in amino acids: CASSPDGSGGYTF. The CDR3 region has the DNA TGCGCCAGCAGCCCGGACGGGTCGGGTGGCTACACCTTC. The rearrangement uses TRBV5-1 and TRBJ1-2; no firm D call. Trimming pared 4 bases from V and 7 bases from J, leaving 14 bases between. CDR1 is SGHRS, CDR2 YFSETQ, per germline. This CDR3 is 13 amino acids long.